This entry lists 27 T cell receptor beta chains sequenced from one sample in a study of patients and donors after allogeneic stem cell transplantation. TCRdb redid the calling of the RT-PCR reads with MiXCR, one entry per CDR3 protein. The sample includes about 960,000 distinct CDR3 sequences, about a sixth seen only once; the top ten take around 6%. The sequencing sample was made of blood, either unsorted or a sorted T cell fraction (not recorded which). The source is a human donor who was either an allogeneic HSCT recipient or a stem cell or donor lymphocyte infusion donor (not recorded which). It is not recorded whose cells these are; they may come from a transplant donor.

The CDR3: CASSAGLQNYEQYF. CDR3 nucleotide sequence: TGTGCCAGCAGTGCGGGACTGCAGAACTACGAGCAGTACTTC. The rearrangement links TRBV12-3 or TRBV12-4 to TRBJ2-7; D possibly corresponds to TRBD2 (6 bases). Trimming stripped 5 bases from V and 3 bases from J, with 14 bases between. The CDR3 contains 14 residues.

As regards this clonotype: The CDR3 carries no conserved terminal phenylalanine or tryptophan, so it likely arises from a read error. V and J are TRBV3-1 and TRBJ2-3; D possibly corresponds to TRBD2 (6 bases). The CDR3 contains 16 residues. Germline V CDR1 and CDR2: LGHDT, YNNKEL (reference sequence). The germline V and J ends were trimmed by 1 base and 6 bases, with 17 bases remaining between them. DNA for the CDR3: TGTGCCAGCAGCCAAGGTTTCGCAGGAGGGTCGGATACGCAGTATTGT. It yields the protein CASSQGFAGGSDTQYC.

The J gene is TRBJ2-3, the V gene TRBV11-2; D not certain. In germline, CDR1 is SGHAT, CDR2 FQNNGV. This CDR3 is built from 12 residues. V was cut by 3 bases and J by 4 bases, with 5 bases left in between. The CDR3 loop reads CASSFYPDTQYF. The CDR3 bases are TGTGCCAGCAGCTTCTATCCAGATACGCAGTATTTT.

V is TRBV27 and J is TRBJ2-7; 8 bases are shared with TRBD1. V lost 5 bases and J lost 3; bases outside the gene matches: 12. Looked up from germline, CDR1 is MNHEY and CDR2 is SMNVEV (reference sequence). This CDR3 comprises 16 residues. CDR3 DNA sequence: TGTGCCAGCAGTACCGGACAGGGAGCTTCTGTCTACGAGCAGTACTTC. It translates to CASSTGQGASVYEQYF.

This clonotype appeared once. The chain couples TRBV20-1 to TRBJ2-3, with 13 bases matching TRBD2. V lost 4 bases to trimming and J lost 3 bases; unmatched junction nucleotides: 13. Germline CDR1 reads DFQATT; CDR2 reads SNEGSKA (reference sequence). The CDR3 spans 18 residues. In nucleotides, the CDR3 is TGCAGTGCTACGGGACTAGCGGGGCGCTCCGGTGGGACAGATACGCAGTATTTT. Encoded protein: CSATGLAGRSGGTDTQYF.

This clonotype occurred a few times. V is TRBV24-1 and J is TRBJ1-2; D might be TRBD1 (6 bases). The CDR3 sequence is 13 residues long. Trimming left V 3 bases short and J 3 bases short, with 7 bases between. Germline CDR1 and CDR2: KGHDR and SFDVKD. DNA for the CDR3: TGTGCCACCAGTGATCGGACAGACTATGGCTACACCTTC. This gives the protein CATSDRTDYGYTF.

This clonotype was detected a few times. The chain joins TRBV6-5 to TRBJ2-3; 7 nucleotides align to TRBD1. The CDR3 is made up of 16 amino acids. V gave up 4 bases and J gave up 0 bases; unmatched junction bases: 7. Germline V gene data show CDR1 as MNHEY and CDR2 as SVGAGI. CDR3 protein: CASSLRTGPSTDTQYF. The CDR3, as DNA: TGTGCCAGCAGTTTAAGGACAGGCCCTAGCACAGATACGCAGTATTTT.

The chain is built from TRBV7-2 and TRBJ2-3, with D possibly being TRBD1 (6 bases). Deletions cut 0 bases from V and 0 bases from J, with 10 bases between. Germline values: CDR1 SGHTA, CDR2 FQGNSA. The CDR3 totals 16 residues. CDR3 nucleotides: TGTGCCAGCAGCTTAGCGCAGGGGCCTAGCACAGATACGCAGTATTTT. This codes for CASSLAQGPSTDTQYF.

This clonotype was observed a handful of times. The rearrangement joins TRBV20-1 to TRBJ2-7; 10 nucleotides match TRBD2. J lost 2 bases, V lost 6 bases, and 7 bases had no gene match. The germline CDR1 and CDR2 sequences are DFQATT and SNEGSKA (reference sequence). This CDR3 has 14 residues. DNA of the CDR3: TGCAGTGCCTTGCTAGCGGGGGCCCCCTACGAGCAGTACTTC. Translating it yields CSALLAGAPYEQYF.

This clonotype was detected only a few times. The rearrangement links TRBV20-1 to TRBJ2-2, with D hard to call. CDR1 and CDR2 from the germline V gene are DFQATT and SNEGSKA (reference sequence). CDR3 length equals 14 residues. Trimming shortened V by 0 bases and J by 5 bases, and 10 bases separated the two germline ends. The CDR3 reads CSARDDRITGELFF. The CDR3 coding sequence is TGCAGTGCTAGAGATGACCGGATAACCGGGGAGCTGTTTTTT.

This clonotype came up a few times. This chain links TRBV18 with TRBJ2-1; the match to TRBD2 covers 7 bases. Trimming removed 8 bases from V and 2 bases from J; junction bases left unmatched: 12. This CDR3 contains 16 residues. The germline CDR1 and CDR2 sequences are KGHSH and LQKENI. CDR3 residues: CASHRGETSAYNEQFF. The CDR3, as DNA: TGTGCCAGCCACCGGGGGGAGACTAGTGCCTACAATGAGCAGTTCTTC.

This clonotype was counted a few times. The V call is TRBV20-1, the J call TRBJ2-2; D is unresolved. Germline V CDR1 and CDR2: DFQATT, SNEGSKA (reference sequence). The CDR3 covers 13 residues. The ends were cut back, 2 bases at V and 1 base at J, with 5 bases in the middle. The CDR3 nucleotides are TGCAGTGCTAGACTGAGGAACACCGGGGAGCTGTTTTTT. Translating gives CSARLRNTGELFF.

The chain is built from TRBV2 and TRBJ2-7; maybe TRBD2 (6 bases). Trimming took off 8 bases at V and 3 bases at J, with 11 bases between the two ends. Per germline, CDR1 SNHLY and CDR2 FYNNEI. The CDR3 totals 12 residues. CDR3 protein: CASGGTYYEQYF. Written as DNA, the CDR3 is TGTGCCAGCGGGGGGACCTACTACGAGCAGTACTTC.

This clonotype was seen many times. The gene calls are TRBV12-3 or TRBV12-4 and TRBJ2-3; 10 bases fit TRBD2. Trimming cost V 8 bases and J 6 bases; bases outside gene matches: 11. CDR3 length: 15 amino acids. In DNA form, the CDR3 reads TGTGCCAGCTTAGGGCTAGCGGGAGAATTCGATACGCAGTATTTT. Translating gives CASLGLAGEFDTQYF.

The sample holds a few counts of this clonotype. CDR3: CSARISAAPGPQHF. DNA of the CDR3: TGCAGTGCTAGAATTTCGGCAGCCCCAGGCCCCCAGCATTTT. The chain combines TRBV20-1 with TRBJ1-5; D remains unclear. Germline V gives CDR1 DFQATT, CDR2 SNEGSKA (reference sequence). The CDR3 covers 14 residues. The germline V and J ends were trimmed by 2 bases and 10 bases, with 18 bases remaining between them.

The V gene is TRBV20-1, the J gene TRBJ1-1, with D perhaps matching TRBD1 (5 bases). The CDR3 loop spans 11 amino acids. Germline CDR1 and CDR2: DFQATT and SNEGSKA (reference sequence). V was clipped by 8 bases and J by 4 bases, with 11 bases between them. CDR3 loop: CSLRGSTEAFF. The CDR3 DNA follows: TGCAGTTTACGGGGGAGCACTGAAGCTTTCTTT.

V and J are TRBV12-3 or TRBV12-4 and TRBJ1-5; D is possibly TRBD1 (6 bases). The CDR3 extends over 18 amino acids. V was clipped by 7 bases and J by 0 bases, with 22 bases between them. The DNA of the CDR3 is TGTGCCAGCACCCACAGACAGGAAAGAATCTATAGCAATCAGCCCCAGCATTTT. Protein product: CASTHRQERIYSNQPQHF.

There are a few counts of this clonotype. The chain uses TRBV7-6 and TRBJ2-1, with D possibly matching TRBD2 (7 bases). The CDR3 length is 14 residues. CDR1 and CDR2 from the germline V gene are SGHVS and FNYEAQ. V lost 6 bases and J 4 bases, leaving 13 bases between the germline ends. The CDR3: CASSGGRGYNEQFF. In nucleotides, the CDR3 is TGTGCCAGCAGTGGGGGGCGGGGGTACAATGAGCAGTTCTTC.

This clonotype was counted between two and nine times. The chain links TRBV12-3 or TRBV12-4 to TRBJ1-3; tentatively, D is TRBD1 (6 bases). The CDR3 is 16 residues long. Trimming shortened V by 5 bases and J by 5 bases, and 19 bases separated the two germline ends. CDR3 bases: TGTGCCAGCAGTACTACAGGGAGTCAGCGGAGAAACACCATATATTTT. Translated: CASSTTGSQRRNTIYF.

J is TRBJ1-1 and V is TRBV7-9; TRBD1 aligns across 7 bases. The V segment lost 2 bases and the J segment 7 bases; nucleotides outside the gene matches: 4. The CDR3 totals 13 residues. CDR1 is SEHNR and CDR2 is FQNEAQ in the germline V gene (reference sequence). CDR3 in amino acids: CASSLKGADEAFF. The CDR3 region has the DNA TGTGCCAGCAGCTTAAAGGGGGCAGATGAAGCTTTCTTT.

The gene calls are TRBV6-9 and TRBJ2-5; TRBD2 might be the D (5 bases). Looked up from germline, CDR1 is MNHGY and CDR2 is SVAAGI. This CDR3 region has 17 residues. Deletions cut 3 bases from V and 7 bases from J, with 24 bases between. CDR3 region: CASSYLGSSTRRGTQYF. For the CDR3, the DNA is TGTGCCAGCAGTTACCTGGGATCTTCCACCCGACGGGGGACCCAGTACTTC.

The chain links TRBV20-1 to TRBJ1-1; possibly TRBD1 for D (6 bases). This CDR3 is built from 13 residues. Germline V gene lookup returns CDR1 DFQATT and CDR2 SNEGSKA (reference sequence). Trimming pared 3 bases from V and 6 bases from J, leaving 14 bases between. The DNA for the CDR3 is TGCAGTGCTAGTGAACAGGGATTTTCTGAAGCTTTCTTT. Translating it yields CSASEQGFSEAFF.

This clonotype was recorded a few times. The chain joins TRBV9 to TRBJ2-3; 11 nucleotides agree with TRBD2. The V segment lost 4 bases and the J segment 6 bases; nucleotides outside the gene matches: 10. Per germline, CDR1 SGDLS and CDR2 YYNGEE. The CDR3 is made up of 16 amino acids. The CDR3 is CASSPRLAGRGDTQYF. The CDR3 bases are TGTGCCAGCAGCCCTCGACTAGCGGGGAGGGGCGATACGCAGTATTTT. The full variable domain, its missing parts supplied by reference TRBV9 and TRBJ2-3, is DSGVTQTPKHLITATGQRVTLRCSPRSGDLSVYWYQQSLDQGLQFLIQYYNGEERAKGNILERFSAQQFPDLHSELNLSSLELGDSALYFCASSPRLAGRGDTQYFGPGTRLTVL.

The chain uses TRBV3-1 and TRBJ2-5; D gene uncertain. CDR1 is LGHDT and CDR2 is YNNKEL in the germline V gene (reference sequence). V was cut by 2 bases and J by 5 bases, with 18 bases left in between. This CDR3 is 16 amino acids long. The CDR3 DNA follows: TGTGCCAGCAGCCAAAGGTGGGCGTCGGTCGAGGAGACCCAGTACTTC. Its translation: CASSQRWASVEETQYF.

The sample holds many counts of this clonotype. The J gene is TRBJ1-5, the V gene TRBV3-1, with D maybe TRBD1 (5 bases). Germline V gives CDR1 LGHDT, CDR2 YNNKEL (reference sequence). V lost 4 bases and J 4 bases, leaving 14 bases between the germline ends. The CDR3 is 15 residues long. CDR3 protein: CASSLRDTGNQPQHF. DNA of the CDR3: TGTGCCAGCAGCCTCCGTGACACAGGAAATCAGCCCCAGCATTTT.

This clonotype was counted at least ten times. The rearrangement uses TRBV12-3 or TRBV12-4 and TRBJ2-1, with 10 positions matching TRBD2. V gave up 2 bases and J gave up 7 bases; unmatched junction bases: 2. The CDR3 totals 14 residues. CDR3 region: CASSLTLAGNEQFF. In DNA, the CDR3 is TGTGCCAGCAGTTTAACACTAGCGGGGAATGAGCAGTTCTTC.

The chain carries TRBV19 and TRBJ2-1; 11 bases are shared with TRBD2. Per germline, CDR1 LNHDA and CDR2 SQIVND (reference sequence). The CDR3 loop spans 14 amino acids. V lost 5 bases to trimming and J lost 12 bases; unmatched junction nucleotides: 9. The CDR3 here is CASSLGLAESRQFF. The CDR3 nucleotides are TGTGCCAGTAGTCTGGGACTAGCGGAGTCTCGGCAGTTCTTC. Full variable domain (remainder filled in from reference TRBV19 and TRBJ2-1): DGGITQSPKYLFRKEGQNVTLSCEQNLNHDAMYWYRQDPGQGLRLIYYSQIVNDFQKGDIAEGYSVSREKKESFPLTVTSAQKNPTAFYLCASSLGLAESRQFFGPGTRLTVL.